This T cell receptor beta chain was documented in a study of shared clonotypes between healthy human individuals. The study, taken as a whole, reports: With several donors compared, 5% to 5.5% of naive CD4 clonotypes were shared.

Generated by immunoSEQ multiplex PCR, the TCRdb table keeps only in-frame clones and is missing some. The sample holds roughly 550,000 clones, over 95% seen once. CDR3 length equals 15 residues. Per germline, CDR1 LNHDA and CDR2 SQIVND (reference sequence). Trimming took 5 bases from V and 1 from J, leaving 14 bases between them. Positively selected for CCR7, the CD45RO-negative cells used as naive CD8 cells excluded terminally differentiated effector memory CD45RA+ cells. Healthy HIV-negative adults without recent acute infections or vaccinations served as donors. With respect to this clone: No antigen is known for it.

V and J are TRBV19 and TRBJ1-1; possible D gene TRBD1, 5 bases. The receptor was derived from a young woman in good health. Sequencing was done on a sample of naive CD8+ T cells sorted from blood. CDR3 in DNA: TGTGCCAGTAGTCCGCGGGGGGGATCGAACACTGAAGCTTTCTTT. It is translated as CASSPRGGSNTEAFF. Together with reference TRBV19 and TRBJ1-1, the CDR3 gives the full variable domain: DGGITQSPKYLFRKEGQNVTLSCEQNLNHDAMYWYRQDPGQGLRLIYYSQIVNDFQKGDIAEGYSVSREKKESFPLTVTSAQKNPTAFYLCASSPRGGSNTEAFFGQGTRLTVV.